This section outlines one T cell receptor (beta chain) sequence together with its context. This sample is drawn from a study of CD8 T cells in Susac syndrome. Sequencing of TCR beta was performed on blood CD8+ T cells and on blood CD4+ T cells. In contrast to the negatively isolated CD8+ and CD4+ T cells, TEMRA cells were FACS-enriched. In germline, CDR1 is SGHNT, CDR2 YYREEE (reference sequence). This CDR3 is 15 amino acids long. V gave up 3 bases and J gave up 7 bases, with 20 bases separating them. Random hexamers primed reverse transcription of about 0.45 to 1 ug RNA. TCRdb re-derived calls from the immunoSEQ multiplex PCR reads in MiXCR, one entry per CDR3 protein. The sample includes under 250,000 distinct CDR3 sequences, 85% to 95% seen only once; the top ten take about 0.07%.

The specimen sequenced was CD4+ T cells from PBMCs. This receptor was taken from a human donor with multiple sclerosis. This sequence joins TRBV5-4 and TRBJ2-7; tentatively, D is TRBD2 (6 bases). In DNA, the CDR3 is TGTGCCAGCAGCTCCACGGTAGAGGAGGGACGGGAGCAGTACTTC. It specifies CASSSTVEEGREQYF.